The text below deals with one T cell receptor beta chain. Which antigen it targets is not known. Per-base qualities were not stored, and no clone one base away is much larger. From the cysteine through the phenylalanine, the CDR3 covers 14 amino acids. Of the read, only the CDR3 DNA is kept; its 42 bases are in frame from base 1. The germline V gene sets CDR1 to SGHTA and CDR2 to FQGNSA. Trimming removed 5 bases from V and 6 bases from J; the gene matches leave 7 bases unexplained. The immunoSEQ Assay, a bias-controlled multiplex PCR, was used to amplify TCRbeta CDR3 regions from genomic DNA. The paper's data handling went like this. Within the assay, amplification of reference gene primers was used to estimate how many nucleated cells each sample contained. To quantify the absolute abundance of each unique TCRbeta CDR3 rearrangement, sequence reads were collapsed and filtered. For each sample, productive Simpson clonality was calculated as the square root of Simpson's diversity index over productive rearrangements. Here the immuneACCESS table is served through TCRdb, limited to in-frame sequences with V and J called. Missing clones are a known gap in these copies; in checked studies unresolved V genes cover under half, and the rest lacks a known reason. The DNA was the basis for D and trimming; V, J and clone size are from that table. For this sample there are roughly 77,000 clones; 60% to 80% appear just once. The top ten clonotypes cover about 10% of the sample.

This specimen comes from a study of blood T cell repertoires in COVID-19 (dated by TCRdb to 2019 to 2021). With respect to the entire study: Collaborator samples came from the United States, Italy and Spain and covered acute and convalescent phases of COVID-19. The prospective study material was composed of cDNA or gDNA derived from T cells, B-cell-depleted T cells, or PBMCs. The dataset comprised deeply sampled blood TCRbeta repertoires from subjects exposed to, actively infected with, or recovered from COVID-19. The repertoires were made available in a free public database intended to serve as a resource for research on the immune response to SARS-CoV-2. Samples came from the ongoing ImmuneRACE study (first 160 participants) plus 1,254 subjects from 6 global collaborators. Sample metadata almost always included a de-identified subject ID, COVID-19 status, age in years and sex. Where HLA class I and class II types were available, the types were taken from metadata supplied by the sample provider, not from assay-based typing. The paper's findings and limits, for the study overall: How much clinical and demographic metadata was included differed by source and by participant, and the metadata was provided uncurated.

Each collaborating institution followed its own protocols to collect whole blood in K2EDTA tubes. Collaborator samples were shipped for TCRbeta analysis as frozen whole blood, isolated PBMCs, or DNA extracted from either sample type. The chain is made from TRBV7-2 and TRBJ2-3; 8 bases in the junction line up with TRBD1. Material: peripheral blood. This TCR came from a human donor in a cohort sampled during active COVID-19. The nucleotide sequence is TGTGCCAGCAGCCCAAGACAGGGGAGCGATACGCAGTATTTT. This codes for CASSPRQGSDTQYF.